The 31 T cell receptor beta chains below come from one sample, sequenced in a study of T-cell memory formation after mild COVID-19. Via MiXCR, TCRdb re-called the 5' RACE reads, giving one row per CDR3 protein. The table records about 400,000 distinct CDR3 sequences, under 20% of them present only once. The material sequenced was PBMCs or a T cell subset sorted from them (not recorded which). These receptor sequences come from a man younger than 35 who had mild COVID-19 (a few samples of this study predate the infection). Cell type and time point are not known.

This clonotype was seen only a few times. The CDR3 sequence: CASSVHRAETQYF. CDR3 DNA sequence: TGTGCCAGCAGCGTCCACAGGGCGGAGACCCAGTACTTC. The chain is built from TRBV7-2 and TRBJ2-5; a possible D gene is TRBD1 (6 bases). Trimming pared 5 bases from V and 5 bases from J, leaving 12 bases between. The CDR3 is 13 residues long. The germline V gene encodes CDR1 SGHTA and CDR2 FQGNSA. The variable domain in full, completed from reference TRBV7-2 and TRBJ2-5, reads GAGVSQSPSNKVTEKGKDVELRCDPISGHTALYWYRQSLGQGLEFLIYFQGNSAPDKSGLPSDRFSAERTGGSVSTLTIQRTQQEDSAVYLCASSVHRAETQYFGPGTRLLVL.

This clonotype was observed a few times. The CDR3 DNA is TGCAGTGCGACACCGGGACTAGCGGGACTCCGATATAGCACAGATACGCAGTATTTT. Translated, it gives CSATPGLAGLRYSTDTQYF. The chain recombines TRBV20-1 with TRBJ2-3, with 13 bases fitting TRBD2. V was clipped by 6 bases and J by 0 bases; unmatched bases: 15. Germline V lookup: CDR1 DFQATT, CDR2 SNEGSKA (reference sequence). The CDR3 contains 19 residues.

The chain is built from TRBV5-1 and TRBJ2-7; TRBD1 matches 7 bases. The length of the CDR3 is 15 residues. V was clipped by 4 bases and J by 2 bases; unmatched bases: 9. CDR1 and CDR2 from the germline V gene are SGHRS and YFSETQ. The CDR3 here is CASSHEPTGPYEQYF. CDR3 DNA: TGCGCCAGCAGCCACGAACCGACAGGGCCCTACGAGCAGTACTTC.

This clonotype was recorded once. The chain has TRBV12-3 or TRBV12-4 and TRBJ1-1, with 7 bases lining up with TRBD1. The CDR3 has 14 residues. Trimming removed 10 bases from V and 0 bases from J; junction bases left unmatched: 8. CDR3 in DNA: TGTGCCATCCGACGGACAGGTTTGAACACTGAAGCTTTCTTT. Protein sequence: CAIRRTGLNTEAFF.

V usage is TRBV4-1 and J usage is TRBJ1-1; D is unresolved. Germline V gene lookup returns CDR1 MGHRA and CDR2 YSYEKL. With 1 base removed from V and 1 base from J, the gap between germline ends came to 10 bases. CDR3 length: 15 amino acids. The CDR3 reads CASSQASGRNTEAFF. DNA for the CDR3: TGCGCCAGCAGCCAAGCCTCGGGAAGGAACACTGAAGCTTTCTTT.

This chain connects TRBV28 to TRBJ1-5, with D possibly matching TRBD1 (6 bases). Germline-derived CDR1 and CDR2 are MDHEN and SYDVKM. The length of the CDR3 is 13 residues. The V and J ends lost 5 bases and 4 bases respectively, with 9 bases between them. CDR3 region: CASSRRGNQPQHF. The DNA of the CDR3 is TGTGCCAGCAGTAGAAGGGGGAATCAGCCCCAGCATTTT.

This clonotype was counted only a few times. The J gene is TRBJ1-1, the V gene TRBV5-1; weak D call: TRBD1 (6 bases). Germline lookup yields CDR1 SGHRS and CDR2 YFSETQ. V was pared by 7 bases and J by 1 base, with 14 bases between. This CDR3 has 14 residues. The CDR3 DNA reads TGCGCCAGCTACGCGACAGGACAGAACACTGAAGCTTTCTTT. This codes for CASYATGQNTEAFF. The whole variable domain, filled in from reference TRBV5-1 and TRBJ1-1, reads KAGVTQTPRYLIKTRGQQVTLSCSPISGHRSVSWYQQTPGQGLQFLFEYFSETQRNKGNFPGRFSGRQFSNSRSEMNVSTLELGDSALYLCASYATGQNTEAFFGQGTRLTVV.

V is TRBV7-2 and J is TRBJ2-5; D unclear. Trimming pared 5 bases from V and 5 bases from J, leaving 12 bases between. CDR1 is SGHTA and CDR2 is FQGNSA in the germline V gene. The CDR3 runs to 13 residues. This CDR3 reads CASSTGPAETQYF. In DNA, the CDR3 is TGTGCCAGCAGCACCGGACCGGCCGAGACCCAGTACTTC.

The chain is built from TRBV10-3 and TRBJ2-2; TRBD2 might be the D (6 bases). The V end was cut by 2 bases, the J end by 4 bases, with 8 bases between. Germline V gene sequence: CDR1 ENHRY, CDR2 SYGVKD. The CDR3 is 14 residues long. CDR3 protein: CAISEAGGTGELFF. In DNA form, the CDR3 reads TGTGCCATCAGTGAGGCCGGGGGCACCGGGGAGCTGTTTTTT.

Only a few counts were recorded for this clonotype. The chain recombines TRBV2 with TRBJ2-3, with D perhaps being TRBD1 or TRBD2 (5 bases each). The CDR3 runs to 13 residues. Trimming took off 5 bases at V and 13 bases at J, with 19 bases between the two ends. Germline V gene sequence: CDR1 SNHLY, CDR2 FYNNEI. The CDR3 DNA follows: TGTGCCAGCAGTCCACTCCGCCGGGACGTAGAGTATTTT. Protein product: CASSPLRRDVEYF.

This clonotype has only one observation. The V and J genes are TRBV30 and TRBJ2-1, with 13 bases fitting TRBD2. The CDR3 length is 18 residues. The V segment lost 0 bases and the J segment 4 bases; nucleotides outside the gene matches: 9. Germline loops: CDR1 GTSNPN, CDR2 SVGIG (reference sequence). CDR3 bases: TGTGCCTGGAGTGTCTGGTTGGGACTAGCGGGAATATACAATGAGCAGTTCTTC. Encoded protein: CAWSVWLGLAGIYNEQFF.

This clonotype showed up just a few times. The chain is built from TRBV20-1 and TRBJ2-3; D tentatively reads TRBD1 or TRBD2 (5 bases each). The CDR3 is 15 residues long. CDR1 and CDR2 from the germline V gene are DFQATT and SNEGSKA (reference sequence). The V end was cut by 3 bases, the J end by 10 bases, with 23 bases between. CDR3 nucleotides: TGCAGTGCTAGGGGGGTGCTGGATATGATGCAGGCGCAGTATTTT. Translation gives CSARGVLDMMQAQYF.

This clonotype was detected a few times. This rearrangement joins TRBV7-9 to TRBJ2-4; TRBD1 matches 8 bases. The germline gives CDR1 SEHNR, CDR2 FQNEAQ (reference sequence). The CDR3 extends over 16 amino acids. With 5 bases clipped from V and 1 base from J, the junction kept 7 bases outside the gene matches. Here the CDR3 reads CASSPDRGTAKNIQYF. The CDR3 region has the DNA TGTGCCAGCAGCCCCGACAGGGGAACGGCCAAAAACATTCAGTACTTC.

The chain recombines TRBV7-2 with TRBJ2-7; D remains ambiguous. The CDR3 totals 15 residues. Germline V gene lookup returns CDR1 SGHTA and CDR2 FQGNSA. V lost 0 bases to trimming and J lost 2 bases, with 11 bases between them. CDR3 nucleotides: TGTGCCAGCAGCTTAGCGAGCAGATCCCCCTACGAGCAGTACTTC. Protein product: CASSLASRSPYEQYF. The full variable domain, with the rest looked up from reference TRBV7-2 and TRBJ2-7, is GAGVSQSPSNKVTEKGKDVELRCDPISGHTALYWYRQSLGQGLEFLIYFQGNSAPDKSGLPSDRFSAERTGGSVSTLTIQRTQQEDSAVYLCASSLASRSPYEQYFGPGTRLTVT.

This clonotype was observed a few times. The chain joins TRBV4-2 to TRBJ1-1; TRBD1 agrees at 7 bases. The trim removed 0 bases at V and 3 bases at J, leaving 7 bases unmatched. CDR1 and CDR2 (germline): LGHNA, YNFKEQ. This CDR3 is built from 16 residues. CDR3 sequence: CASSQENGGGHTEAFF. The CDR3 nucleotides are TGTGCCAGCAGCCAAGAGAACGGAGGGGGCCACACTGAAGCTTTCTTT.

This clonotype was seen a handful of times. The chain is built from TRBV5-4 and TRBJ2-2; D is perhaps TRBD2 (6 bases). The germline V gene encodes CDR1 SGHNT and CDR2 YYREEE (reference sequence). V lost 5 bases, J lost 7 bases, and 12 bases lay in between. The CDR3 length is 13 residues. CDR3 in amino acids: CASRGPSVGELFF. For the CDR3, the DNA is TGTGCCAGCAGGGGACCTAGCGTCGGGGAGCTGTTTTTT.

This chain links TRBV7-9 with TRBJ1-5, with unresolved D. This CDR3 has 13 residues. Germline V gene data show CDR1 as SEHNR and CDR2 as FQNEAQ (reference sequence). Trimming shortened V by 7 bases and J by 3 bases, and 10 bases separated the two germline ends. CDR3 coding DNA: TGTGCCAGCATAGGGCAGTCCAATCAGCCCCAGCATTTT. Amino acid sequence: CASIGQSNQPQHF.

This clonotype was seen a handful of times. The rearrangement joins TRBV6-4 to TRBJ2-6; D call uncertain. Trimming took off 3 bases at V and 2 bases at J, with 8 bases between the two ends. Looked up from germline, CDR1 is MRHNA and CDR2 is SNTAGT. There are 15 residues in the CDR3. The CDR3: CASSEASAGANVLTF. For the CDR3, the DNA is TGTGCCAGCAGTGAAGCCAGTGCTGGGGCCAACGTCCTGACTTTC.

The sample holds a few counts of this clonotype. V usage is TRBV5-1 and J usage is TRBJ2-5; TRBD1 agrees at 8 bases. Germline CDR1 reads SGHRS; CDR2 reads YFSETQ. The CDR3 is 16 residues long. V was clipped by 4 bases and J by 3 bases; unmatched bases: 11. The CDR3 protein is CASSPLPWTGKETQYF. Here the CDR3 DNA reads TGCGCCAGCAGCCCCCTACCGTGGACAGGGAAAGAGACCCAGTACTTC.

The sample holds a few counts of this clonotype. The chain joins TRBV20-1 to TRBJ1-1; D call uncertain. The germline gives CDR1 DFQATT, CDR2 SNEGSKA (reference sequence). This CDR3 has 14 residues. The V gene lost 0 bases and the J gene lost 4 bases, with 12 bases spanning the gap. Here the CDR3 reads CSARDPFNATEAFF. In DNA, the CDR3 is TGCAGTGCTAGAGATCCGTTTAACGCCACTGAAGCTTTCTTT.

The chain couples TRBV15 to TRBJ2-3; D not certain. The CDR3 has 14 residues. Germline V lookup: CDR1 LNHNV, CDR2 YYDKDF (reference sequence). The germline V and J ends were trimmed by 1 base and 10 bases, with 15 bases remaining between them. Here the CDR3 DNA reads TGTGCCACCAGCAGAGTACGGAGCGTGGTGGCGCAGTATTTT. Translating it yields CATSRVRSVVAQYF.

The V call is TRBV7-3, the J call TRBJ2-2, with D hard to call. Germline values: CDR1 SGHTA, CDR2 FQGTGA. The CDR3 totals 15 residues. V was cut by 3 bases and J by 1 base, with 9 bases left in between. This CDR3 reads CASSLGPGNTGELFF. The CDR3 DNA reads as TGTGCCAGCAGCTTGGGCCCGGGGAACACCGGGGAGCTGTTTTTT.

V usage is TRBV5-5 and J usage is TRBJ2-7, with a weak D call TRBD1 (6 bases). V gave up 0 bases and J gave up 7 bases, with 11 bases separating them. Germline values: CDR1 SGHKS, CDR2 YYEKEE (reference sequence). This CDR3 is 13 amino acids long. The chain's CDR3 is CASSLVRQEEQYV. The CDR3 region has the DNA TGTGCCAGCAGCTTGGTTCGACAGGAGGAGCAGTACGTC.

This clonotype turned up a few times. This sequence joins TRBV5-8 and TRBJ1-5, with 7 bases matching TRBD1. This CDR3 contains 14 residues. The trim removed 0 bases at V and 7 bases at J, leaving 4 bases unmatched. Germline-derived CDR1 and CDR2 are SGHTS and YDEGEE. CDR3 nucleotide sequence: TGTGCCAGCAGCTTGGGCGACAGGGTCCAGCCCCAGCATTTT. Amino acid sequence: CASSLGDRVQPQHF.

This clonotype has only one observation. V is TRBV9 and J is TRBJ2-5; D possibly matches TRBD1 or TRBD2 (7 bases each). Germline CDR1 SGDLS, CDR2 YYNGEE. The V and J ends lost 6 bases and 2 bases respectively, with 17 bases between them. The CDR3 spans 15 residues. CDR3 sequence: CASTRAGGGQETQYF. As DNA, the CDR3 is TGTGCCAGCACCCGGGCAGGGGGAGGGCAAGAGACCCAGTACTTC. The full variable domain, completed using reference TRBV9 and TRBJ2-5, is DSGVTQTPKHLITATGQRVTLRCSPRSGDLSVYWYQQSLDQGLQFLIQYYNGEERAKGNILERFSAQQFPDLHSELNLSSLELGDSALYFCASTRAGGGQETQYFGPGTRLLVL.

The CDR3 is CSARRVVGQFF. The CDR3 region has the DNA TGCAGCGCCCGGAGGGTGGTTGGGCAGTTCTTC. The V call is TRBV29-1, the J call TRBJ2-1; D might be TRBD2 (6 bases). The germline CDR1 and CDR2 sequences are SQVTM and ANQGSEA. The germline V and J ends were trimmed by 7 bases and 12 bases, with 16 bases remaining between them. This CDR3 spans 11 amino acids.

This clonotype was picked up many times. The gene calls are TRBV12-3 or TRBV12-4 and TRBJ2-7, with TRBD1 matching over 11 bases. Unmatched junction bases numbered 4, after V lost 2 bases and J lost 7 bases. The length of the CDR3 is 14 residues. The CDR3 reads CASSLWDRGFEQYF. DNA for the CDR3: TGTGCCAGCAGTTTATGGGACAGGGGGTTTGAGCAGTACTTC.

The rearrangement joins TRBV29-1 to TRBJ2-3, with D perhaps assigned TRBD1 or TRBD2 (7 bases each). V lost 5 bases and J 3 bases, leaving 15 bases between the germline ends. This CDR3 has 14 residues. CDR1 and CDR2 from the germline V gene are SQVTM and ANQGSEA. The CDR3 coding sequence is TGCAGCGTTCGCGGCAGGGGGGGGACAGATACGCAGTATTTT. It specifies CSVRGRGGTDTQYF.

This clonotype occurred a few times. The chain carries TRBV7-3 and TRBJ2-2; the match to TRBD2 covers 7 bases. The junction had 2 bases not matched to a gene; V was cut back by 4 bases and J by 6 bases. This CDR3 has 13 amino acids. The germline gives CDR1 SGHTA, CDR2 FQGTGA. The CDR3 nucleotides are TGTGCCAGCAGCTGGGACTACTCCGGGGAGCTGTTTTTT. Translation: CASSWDYSGELFF.

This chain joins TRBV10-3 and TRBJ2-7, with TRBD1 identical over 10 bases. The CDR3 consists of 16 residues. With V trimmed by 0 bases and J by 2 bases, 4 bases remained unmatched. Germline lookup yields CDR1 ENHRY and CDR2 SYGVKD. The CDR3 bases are TGTGCCATCAGTGAGTCCGGGACAGGGGCGACCTACGAGCAGTACTTC. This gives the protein CAISESGTGATYEQYF.

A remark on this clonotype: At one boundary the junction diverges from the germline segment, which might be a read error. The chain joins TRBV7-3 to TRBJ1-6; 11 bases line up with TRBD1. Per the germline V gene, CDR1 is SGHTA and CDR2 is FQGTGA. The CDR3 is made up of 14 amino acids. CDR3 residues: CASSRTGGNSPLNF. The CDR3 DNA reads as TGTGCCAGCAGCCGGACAGGGGGCAATTCACCCCTCAACTTT.